This TCR beta chain was sequenced for a study of cytomegalovirus exposure and HLA in healthy donors. Use of 60 Vbeta and 13 Jbeta primers characterized the PCR. Repertoires were generated with immunoSEQ multiplex PCR, while TCRdb's copy carries only in-frame clones and drops some. The table has under 150,000 clones, 65% to 80% seen once. With regard to this clone: Its antigen remains unknown.

Study-wide results and caveats: By HLA locus, TCR association rates varied in a later analysis, with DRB1 showing the most and HLA-C the fewest. A later analysis linked a missense variant in DCLRE1C to the trimming of TCR beta V and J genes. Presence/absence analyses supposed approximately even sequencing depth among donors.

The ends were cut back, 0 bases at V and 4 bases at J, with 7 bases in the middle. This CDR3 is 13 amino acids long. Germline V gene lookup returns CDR1 SGHNT and CDR2 YYREEE (reference sequence). V usage is TRBV5-4 and J usage is TRBJ2-5; D remains ambiguous. The origin of this receptor is a woman in her thirties or forties in good health and CMV-seronegative. The sample taken for sequencing was PBMCs. The DNA for the CDR3 is TGTGCCAGCAGCTTGGACGGTGGAGAGACCCAGTACTTC. It translates to CASSLDGGETQYF.